The 16 T cell receptor beta chains in this list originate from one sample, sequenced in a study of T cell responses to AZD1222 COVID-19 vaccine. Assay: immunoSEQ multiplex PCR; the TCRdb copy retains only in-frame clones and omits some. Among some 80,000 clones listed, over 60% were seen once. Sequencing used peripheral blood, obtained 28 days after the second dose of the MenACWY control vaccine. These receptors originate from an adult who received the MenACWY meningococcal vaccine as a control.

The V and J genes are TRBV2 and TRBJ2-2; 8 bases are shared with TRBD2. CDR3 length: 16 residues. V dropped 4 bases and J dropped 4; count of bases not matched to a gene: 8. CDR1 and CDR2 (germline): SNHLY, FYNNEI. The CDR3 bases are TGTGCCAGCAGTGGGTTACGGGGGGGGTCCACCGGGGAGCTGTTTTTT. Protein: CASSGLRGGSTGELFF. Full variable domain (missing parts from reference TRBV2 and TRBJ2-2): EPEVTQTPSHQVTQMGQEVILRCVPISNHLYFYWYRQILGQKVEFLVSFYNNEISEKSEIFDDQFSVERPDGSNFTLKIRSTKLEDSAMYFCASSGLRGGSTGELFFGEGSRLTVL.

V is TRBV9 and J is TRBJ2-3; D is unclear. V was cut by 4 bases and J by 0 bases, with 12 bases left in between. The length of the CDR3 is 15 residues. Germline values: CDR1 SGDLS, CDR2 YYNGEE. The CDR3 bases are TGTGCCAGCAGCCCTAGACCAACTAGCACAGATACGCAGTATTTT. This sequence encodes CASSPRPTSTDTQYF.

The V and J genes are TRBV28 and TRBJ1-5; D call uncertain. The V end was cut by 5 bases, the J end by 1 base, with 6 bases between. CDR3 length: 13 amino acids. Germline loops: CDR1 MDHEN, CDR2 SYDVKM. The CDR3 DNA sequence: TGTGCCAGCAGTCGGTCGAGCAATCAGCCCCAGCATTTT. It codes for CASSRSSNQPQHF. Full variable domain (remainder filled in from reference TRBV28 and TRBJ1-5): DVKVTQSSRYLVKRTGEKVFLECVQDMDHENMFWYRQDPGLGLRLIYFSYDVKMKEKGDIPEGYSVSREKKERFSLILESASTNQTSMYLCASSRSSNQPQHFGDGTRLSIL.

The CDR3 sequence is CASSLVGSRGSHTDTQYF. DNA for the CDR3: TGTGCCAGCAGCTTAGTTGGTAGTCGGGGGAGCCACACAGATACGCAGTATTTT. The rearrangement links TRBV7-8 to TRBJ2-3; D might be TRBD2 (6 bases). Germline CDR1 is SGHVS and CDR2 is FQNEAQ. V dropped 1 base and J dropped 2 bases, with 19 bases sitting between them. CDR3 length: 18 residues.

The chain recombines TRBV6-5 with TRBJ1-3; 10 positions agree with TRBD1. The germline V gene has CDR1 MNHEY and CDR2 SVGAGI. The CDR3 loop spans 15 amino acids. V was pared by 6 bases and J by 2 bases, with 4 bases of the junction left unmatched. The CDR3 coding sequence is TGTGCCAGCAGCGCTGGACAGGGGGCTGGAAACACCATATATTTT. Translation: CASSAGQGAGNTIYF.

The V call is TRBV6-5, the J call TRBJ1-5; D is ambiguous. Germline loops: CDR1 MNHEY, CDR2 SVGAGI. The CDR3 loop spans 14 amino acids. The ends were cut back, 6 bases at V and 0 bases at J, with 9 bases in the middle. The CDR3, as DNA: TGTGCCAGCAGGCGCAGTGTTAGCAATCAGCCCCAGCATTTT. This encodes CASRRSVSNQPQHF.

This chain links TRBV30 with TRBJ2-5; TRBD2 agrees at 13 bases. There are 17 residues in the CDR3. V was pared by 0 bases and J by 3 bases, with 7 bases of the junction left unmatched. CDR1 and CDR2 (germline): GTSNPN, SVGIG (reference sequence). CDR3 in DNA: TGTGCCTGGAGTGTACTAGCGGGAGGGCCAGAGGAAGAGACCCAGTACTTC. Its translation: CAWSVLAGGPEEETQYF.

The CDR3 loop reads CASTPDLLGETQYF. CDR3 coding DNA: TGTGCCAGCACCCCGGACTTGCTGGGAGAGACCCAGTACTTC. The rearrangement joins TRBV6-2 or TRBV6-3 to TRBJ2-5, with D tentatively TRBD2 (5 bases). Germline loops: CDR1 MNHEY, CDR2 SVGEGT. The CDR3 is made up of 14 amino acids. Trimming pared 7 bases from V and 4 bases from J, leaving 16 bases between.

The chain recombines TRBV12-3 or TRBV12-4 with TRBJ2-1; TRBD1 aligns across 7 bases. V lost 5 bases, J lost 5 bases, and 3 bases stayed unmatched. The CDR3 is 13 amino acids. The CDR3 sequence: CASSPTGDNEQFF. The CDR3 DNA reads TGTGCCAGCAGTCCAACAGGGGACAATGAGCAGTTCTTC.

The rearrangement uses TRBV5-4 and TRBJ1-5; D uncertain. CDR3 length: 15 residues. The V and J ends lost 0 bases and 0 bases respectively, with 7 bases between them. Per germline, CDR1 SGHNT and CDR2 YYREEE (reference sequence). For the CDR3, the DNA is TGTGCCAGCAGCTTGGGAGTGTATAGCAATCAGCCCCAGCATTTT. Protein: CASSLGVYSNQPQHF.

The gene calls are TRBV30 and TRBJ1-2, with TRBD1 matching over 7 bases. Germline-derived CDR1 and CDR2 are GTSNPN and SVGIG (reference sequence). V trimming: 3 bases; J trimming: 7 bases; junction bases outside the gene matches: 8. The CDR3 consists of 13 residues. For the CDR3, the DNA is TGTGCCTGGAGAACTGACAGGGCAAGTGGCTACACCTTC. This sequence encodes CAWRTDRASGYTF. The whole variable domain, remainder taken from reference TRBV30 and TRBJ1-2, is SQTIHQWPATLVQPVGSPLSLECTVEGTSNPNLYWYRQAAGRGLQLLFYSVGIGQISSEVPQNLSASRPQDRQFILSSKKLLLSDSGFYLCAWRTDRASGYTFGSGTRLTVV.

This rearrangement joins TRBV5-5 to TRBJ1-2; a possible D gene is TRBD1 (6 bases). Germline V gene data show CDR1 as SGHKS and CDR2 as YYEKEE (reference sequence). Trimming stripped 6 bases from V and 3 bases from J, with 24 bases between. The CDR3 is 17 amino acids. CDR3 loop: CASTIEAGAYDYYGYTF. The CDR3 DNA is TGTGCCAGCACCATAGAAGCAGGGGCATACGACTACTATGGCTACACCTTC. The whole variable domain, filled in from reference TRBV5-5 and TRBJ1-2, reads DAGVTQSPTHLIKTRGQQVTLRCSPISGHKSVSWYQQVLGQGPQFIFQYYEKEERGRGNFPDRFSARQFPNYSSELNVNALLLGDSALYLCASTIEAGAYDYYGYTFGSGTRLTVV.

This chain joins TRBV30 and TRBJ1-6; TRBD1 matches 7 bases. V shed 7 bases, J shed 4 bases, and the junction held 4 bases outside the gene matches. CDR1 is GTSNPN, CDR2 SVGIG, per germline (reference sequence). The CDR3 has 13 amino acids. The CDR3 region is CAFTGQYNSPLHF. In DNA, the CDR3 is TGTGCCTTCACGGGACAGTATAATTCACCCCTCCACTTT.

CDR3 region: CASSFTKGFWVNTEAFF. CDR3 coding DNA: TGTGCCAGCAGCTTTACGAAGGGTTTTTGGGTGAACACTGAAGCTTTCTTT. The chain recombines TRBV5-6 with TRBJ1-1; the D is unclear. The germline gives CDR1 SGHDT, CDR2 YYEEEE. Trimming shortened V by 2 bases and J by 0 bases, and 17 bases separated the two germline ends. This CDR3 spans 17 amino acids.

The chain combines TRBV5-1 with TRBJ2-7; 13 bases fit TRBD2. CDR1 is SGHRS and CDR2 is YFSETQ in the germline V gene. Trimming at V came to 4 bases and at J to 1 base, leaving 11 bases not matched to a gene. The CDR3 has 18 residues. CDR3 residues: CASSPGLAGVRVSYEQYF. The CDR3, as DNA: TGCGCCAGCAGCCCCGGACTAGCGGGAGTAAGGGTGTCCTACGAGCAGTACTTC.

V is TRBV10-3 and J is TRBJ1-5; tentative D call: TRBD1 (5 bases). The CDR3 spans 13 residues. Germline V gene sequence: CDR1 ENHRY, CDR2 SYGVKD. Trimming left V 2 bases short and J 7 bases short, with 9 bases between. The CDR3 loop reads CAISEIGDQPQHF. CDR3 nucleotides: TGTGCCATCAGTGAGATAGGGGACCAGCCCCAGCATTTT.